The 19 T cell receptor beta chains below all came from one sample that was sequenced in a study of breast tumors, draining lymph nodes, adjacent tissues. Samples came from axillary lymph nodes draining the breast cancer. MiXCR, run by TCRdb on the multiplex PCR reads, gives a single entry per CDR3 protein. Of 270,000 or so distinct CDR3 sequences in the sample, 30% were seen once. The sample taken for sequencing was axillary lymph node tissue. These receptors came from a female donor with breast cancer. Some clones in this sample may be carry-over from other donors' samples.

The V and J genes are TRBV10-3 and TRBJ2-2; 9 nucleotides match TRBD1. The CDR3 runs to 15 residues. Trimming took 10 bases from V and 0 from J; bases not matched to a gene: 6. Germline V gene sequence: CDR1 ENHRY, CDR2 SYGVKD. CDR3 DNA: TGTGCCACCGACAGGGACAGGGCGAACACCGGGGAGCTGTTTTTT. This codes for CATDRDRANTGELFF.

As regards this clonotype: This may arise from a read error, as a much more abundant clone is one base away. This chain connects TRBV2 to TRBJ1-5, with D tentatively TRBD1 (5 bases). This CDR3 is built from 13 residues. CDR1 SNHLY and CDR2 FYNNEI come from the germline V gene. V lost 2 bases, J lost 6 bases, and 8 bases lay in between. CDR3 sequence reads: CASSERGGQPQHF. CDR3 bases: TGTGCCAGCAGTGAAAGGGGCGGTCAGCCCCAGCATTTT.

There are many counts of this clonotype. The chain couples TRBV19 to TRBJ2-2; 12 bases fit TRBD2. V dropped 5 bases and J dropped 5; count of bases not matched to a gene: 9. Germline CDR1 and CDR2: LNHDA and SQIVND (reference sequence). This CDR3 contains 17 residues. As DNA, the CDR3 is TGTGCCAGTAGTCCACGTACCGGGACTAGCGGGACCGGGGAGCTGTTTTTT. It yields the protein CASSPRTGTSGTGELFF.

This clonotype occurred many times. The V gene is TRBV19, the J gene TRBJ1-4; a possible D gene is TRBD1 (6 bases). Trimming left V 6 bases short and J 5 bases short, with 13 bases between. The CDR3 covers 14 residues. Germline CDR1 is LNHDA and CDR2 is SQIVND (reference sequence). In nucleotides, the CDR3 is TGTGCCAGTAGCACCGACAGGTGGAATGAAAAACTGTTTTTT. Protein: CASSTDRWNEKLFF.

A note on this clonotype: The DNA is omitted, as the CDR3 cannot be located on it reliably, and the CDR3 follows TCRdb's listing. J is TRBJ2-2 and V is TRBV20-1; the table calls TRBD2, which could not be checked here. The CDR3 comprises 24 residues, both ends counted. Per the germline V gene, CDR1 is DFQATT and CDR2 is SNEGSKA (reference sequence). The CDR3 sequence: CSARDPLAGTYEQYFGPGTRELFF.

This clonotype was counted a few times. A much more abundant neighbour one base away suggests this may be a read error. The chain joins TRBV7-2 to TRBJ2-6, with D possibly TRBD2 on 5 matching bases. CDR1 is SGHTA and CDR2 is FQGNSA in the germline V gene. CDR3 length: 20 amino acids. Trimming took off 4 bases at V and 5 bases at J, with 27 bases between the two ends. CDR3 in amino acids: CASSSSLGWGVGSRANVLTF. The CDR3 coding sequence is TGTGCCAGCAGCTCCTCCCTAGGCTGGGGAGTGGGGTCTCGGGCCAACGTCCTGACTTTC.

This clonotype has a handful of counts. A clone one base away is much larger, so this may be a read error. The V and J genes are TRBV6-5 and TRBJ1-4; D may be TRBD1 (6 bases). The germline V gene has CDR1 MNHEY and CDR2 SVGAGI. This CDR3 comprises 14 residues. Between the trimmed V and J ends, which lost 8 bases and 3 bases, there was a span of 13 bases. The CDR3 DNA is TGTGCCAGCCATCGACAGGCCCCTAATGAAAAACTGTTTTTT. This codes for CASHRQAPNEKLFF.

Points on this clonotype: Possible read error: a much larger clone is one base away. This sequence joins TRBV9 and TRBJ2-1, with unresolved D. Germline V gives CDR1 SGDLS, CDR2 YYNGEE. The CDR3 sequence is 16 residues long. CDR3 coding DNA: TGTGCCAGCAGCGTAGCTCCTGGCCTGGGGATCAATGGGCAGTTCTTC. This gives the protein CASSVAPGLGINGQFF.

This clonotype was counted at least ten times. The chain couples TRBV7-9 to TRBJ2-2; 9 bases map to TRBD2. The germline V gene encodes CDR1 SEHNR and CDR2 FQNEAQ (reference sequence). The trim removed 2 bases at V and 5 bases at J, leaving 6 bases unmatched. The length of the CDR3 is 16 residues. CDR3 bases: TGTGCCAGCAGCTTAAGGGGGCTAGCGGGAACCGGGGAGCTGTTTTTT. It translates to CASSLRGLAGTGELFF.

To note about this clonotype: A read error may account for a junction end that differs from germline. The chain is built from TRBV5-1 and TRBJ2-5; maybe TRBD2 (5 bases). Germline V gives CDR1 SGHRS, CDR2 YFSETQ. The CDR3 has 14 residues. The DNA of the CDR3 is TGCGCCAGCAGCCTGGAGGCTGTACAAGGGACCCAGTACTTC. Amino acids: CASSLEAVQGTQYF.

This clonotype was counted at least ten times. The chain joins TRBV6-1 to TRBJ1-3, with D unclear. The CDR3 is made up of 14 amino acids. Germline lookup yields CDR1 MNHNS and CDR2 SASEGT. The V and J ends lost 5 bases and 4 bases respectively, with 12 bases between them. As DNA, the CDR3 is TGTGCCAGCAGTTCCCGACTTGTCGGAAACACCATATATTTT. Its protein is CASSSRLVGNTIYF.

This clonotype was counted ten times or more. The CDR3 coding sequence is TGCGCCAGCAGCTTGGAGGGCAGGGGGTCCCAAGAGACCCAGTACTTC. This codes for CASSLEGRGSQETQYF. The J gene is TRBJ2-5, the V gene TRBV5-1, with 7 bases identical to TRBD1. Germline CDR1 SGHRS, CDR2 YFSETQ. The junction had 6 bases not matched to a gene; V was cut back by 0 bases and J by 1 base. The CDR3 sequence is 16 residues long. The variable domain in full, completed from reference TRBV5-1 and TRBJ2-5, reads KAGVTQTPRYLIKTRGQQVTLSCSPISGHRSVSWYQQTPGQGLQFLFEYFSETQRNKGNFPGRFSGRQFSNSRSEMNVSTLELGDSALYLCASSLEGRGSQETQYFGPGTRLLVL.

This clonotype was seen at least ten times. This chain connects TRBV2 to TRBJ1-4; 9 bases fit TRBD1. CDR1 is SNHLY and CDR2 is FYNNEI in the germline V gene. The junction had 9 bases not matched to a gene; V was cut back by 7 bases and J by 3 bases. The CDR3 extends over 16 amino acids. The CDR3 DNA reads TGTGCCAGCAAAGGGACAGGGCAGCATTCTAATGAAAAACTGTTTTTT. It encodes CASKGTGQHSNEKLFF.

DNA of the CDR3: TGTGCCACCAGCAAGTCCAGCGGGCCCCAAGAGACCCAGTACTTC. Protein product: CATSKSSGPQETQYF. The chain carries TRBV15 and TRBJ2-5; maybe TRBD2 (6 bases). CDR1 LNHNV and CDR2 YYDKDF come from the germline V gene (reference sequence). This CDR3 has 15 amino acids. The V end was cut by 4 bases, the J end by 1 base, with 13 bases between.

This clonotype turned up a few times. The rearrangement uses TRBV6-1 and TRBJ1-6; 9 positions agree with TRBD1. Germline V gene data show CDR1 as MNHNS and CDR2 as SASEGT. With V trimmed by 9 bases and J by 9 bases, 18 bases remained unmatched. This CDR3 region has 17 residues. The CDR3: CASSPPGQGFISSPLHF. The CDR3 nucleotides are TGTGCCAGTAGCCCCCCGGGACAGGGATTCATAAGTTCACCCCTCCACTTT.

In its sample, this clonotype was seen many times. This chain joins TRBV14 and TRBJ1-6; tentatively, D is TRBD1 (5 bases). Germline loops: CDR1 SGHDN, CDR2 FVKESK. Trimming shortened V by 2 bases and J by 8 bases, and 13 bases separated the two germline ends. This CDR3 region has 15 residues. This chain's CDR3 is CASSQSRVDYSPLHF. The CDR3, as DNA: TGTGCCAGCAGCCAAAGCAGGGTTGACTATTCACCCCTCCACTTT.

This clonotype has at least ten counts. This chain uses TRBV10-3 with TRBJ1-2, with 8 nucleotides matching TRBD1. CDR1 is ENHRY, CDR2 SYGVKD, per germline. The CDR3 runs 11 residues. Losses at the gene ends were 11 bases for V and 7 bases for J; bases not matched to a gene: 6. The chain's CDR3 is CAFSTGGGYTF. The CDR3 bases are TGTGCCTTCTCAACAGGGGGTGGCTACACCTTC.

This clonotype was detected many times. The CDR3 is CASSLFGGQRETQYF. The CDR3 coding sequence is TGTGCCAGCAGCTTATTTGGGGGGCAACGAGAGACCCAGTACTTC. V gene TRBV7-2 combines with J gene TRBJ2-5; D possibly uses TRBD1 or TRBD2 (6 bases each). This CDR3 region has 15 residues. The V end was cut by 2 bases, the J end by 4 bases, with 14 bases between. Per the germline V gene, CDR1 is SGHTA and CDR2 is FQGNSA. Full variable domain (outside the CDR3, taken from reference TRBV7-2 and TRBJ2-5): GAGVSQSPSNKVTEKGKDVELRCDPISGHTALYWYRQSLGQGLEFLIYFQGNSAPDKSGLPSDRFSAERTGGSVSTLTIQRTQQEDSAVYLCASSLFGGQRETQYFGPGTRLLVL.

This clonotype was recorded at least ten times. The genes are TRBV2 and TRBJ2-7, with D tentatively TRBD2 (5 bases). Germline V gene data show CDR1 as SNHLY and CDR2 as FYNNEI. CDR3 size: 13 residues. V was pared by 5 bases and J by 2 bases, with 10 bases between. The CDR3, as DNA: TGTGCCAGCAGTATGGACGGGACCTACGAGCAGTACTTC. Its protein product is CASSMDGTYEQYF.